The present T cell receptor (beta chain) was sequenced within a study of T cell changes during pregnancy in multiple sclerosis. The CDR3 is 15 residues long. Germline CDR1 and CDR2: SEHNR and FQNEAQ (reference sequence). Trimming removed 5 bases from V and 3 bases from J; junction bases left unmatched: 2. Libraries were prepared by immunoSEQ multiplex PCR; TCRdb keeps only in-frame clonotypes and omits some of them. This table has approximately 72,000 clones, roughly 90% appearing once. The chain is built from TRBV7-9 and TRBJ2-3, with TRBD2 matching 13 bases. The sequence derives from a female donor in good health, enrolled as a control in a pregnancy study. The sequences come from peripheral blood, collected in the first trimester of pregnancy. The CDR3 coding sequence is TGTGCCAGCAGCACACTAGCGGGAGGGACAGATACGCAGTATTTT. Amino acid sequence: CASSTLAGGTDTQYF.